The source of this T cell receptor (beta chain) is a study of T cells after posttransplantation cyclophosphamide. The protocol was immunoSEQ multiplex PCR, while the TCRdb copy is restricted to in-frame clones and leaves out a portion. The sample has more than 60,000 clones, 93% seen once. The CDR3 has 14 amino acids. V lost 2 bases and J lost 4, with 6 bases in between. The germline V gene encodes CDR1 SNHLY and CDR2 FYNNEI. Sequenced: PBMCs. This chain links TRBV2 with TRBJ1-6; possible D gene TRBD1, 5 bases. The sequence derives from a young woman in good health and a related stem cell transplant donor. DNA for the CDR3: TGTGCCAGCAGTGAACAGGGATATAATTCACCCCTCCACTTT. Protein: CASSEQGYNSPLHF.